One TCR beta chain is described in this entry. The antigen remains unidentified. TCRdb used MiXCR to reprocess the 5' RACE reads, holding one entry per CDR3 protein. The sample carries about 340,000 distinct CDR3 sequences, approximately 14% recorded once. The sample comes from a study of CD8 T cells in ankylosing spondylitis. Study-level findings and limits: Past studies reported some motif variants in reactive arthritis synovial fluid and blood. Disease-linked clones had a CD8+ phenotype and relatively low frequency in peripheral blood.

The CDR3 is 11 amino acids. Trimming cost V 4 bases and J 6 bases, with 8 bases left between them. Germline assignment: CDR1 SGHRS and CDR2 YFSETQ. Sequencing input: blood, either unsorted or a sorted T cell fraction (not recorded which). V usage is TRBV5-1 and J usage is TRBJ2-7; D possibly matches TRBD1 or TRBD2 (5 bases each). This sequence originates from a male donor with ankylosing spondylitis or in good health (not recorded which). CDR3 region: CASSGDGEQYF. The CDR3 DNA is TGCGCCAGCAGCGGGGACGGCGAGCAGTACTTC.